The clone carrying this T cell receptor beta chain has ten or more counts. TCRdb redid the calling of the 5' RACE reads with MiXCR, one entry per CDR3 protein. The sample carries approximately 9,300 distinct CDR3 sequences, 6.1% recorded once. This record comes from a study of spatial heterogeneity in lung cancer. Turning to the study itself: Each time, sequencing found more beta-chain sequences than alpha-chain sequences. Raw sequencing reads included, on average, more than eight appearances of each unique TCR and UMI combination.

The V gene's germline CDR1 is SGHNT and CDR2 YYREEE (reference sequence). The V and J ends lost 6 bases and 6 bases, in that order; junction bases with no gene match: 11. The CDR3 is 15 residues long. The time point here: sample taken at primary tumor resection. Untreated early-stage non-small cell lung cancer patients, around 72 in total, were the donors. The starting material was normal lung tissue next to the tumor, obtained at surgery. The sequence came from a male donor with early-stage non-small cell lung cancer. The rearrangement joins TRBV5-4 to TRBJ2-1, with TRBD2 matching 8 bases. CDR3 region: CASKGIAGRFNEQFF. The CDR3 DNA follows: TGTGCCAGCAAAGGGATAGCGGGGCGATTCAATGAGCAGTTCTTC.